Shown below are 32 T cell receptor beta chains from a single sample sequenced in a study of cytomegalovirus exposure and HLA in healthy donors. The PCR was carried out with 60 Vbeta primers and 13 Jbeta primers. Profiled with immunoSEQ multiplex PCR; TCRdb holds only in-frame clones, not every one. The sample shows 120,000 or so clones, about 80% of them seen only once. Source material: PBMCs. Source of these receptors: a woman aged 40 to 50 in good health and CMV-seropositive.

This clone came up a few times. The rearrangement uses TRBV6-1 and TRBJ2-7; TRBD1 might be the D (6 bases). V lost 5 bases and J lost 7, with 12 bases in between. Germline lookup yields CDR1 MNHNS and CDR2 SASEGT. The CDR3 has 12 residues. CDR3 residues: CASSLRTEEQYF. The CDR3 nucleotides are TGTGCCAGCAGTCTTCGGACAGAAGAGCAGTACTTC.

V gene TRBV5-4 combines with J gene TRBJ2-1; TRBD2 agrees at 8 bases. CDR3 length: 16 residues. V lost 4 bases to trimming and J lost 3 bases; unmatched junction nucleotides: 9. From germline, CDR1 is SGHNT and CDR2 YYREEE (reference sequence). CDR3 DNA sequence: TGTGCCAGCAGCCCGACAGCGGGAGCAATCTACAATGAGCAGTTCTTC. Its translation is CASSPTAGAIYNEQFF.

This clone turned up a few times. This rearrangement joins TRBV7-2 to TRBJ2-5; D might be TRBD2 (6 bases). V was pared by 5 bases and J by 0 bases, with 13 bases between. Germline V gene lookup returns CDR1 SGHTA and CDR2 FQGNSA. The CDR3 contains 15 residues. The CDR3 protein is CASSPTRGYQETQYF. The CDR3, as DNA: TGTGCCAGCAGCCCCACTCGGGGGTACCAAGAGACCCAGTACTTC.

The rearrangement joins TRBV4-1 to TRBJ2-1; 7 bases align to TRBD2. With V trimmed by 1 base and J by 0 bases, 6 bases remained unmatched. CDR1 is MGHRA, CDR2 YSYEKL, per germline. This CDR3 is built from 17 residues. The CDR3: CASSQGGRGSSYNEQFF. DNA of the CDR3: TGCGCCAGCAGCCAAGGAGGGAGGGGTAGCTCCTACAATGAGCAGTTCTTC.

The chain recombines TRBV7-9 with TRBJ1-1, with D perhaps TRBD1 (6 bases). The germline V and J ends were trimmed by 5 bases and 1 base, with 8 bases remaining between them. The CDR3 is made up of 13 amino acids. Germline V gene sequence: CDR1 SEHNR, CDR2 FQNEAQ (reference sequence). The chain's CDR3 is CASSTTGNTEAFF. In nucleotides, the CDR3 is TGTGCCAGCAGCACGACAGGGAACACTGAAGCTTTCTTT. Looking up the rest from reference TRBV7-9 and TRBJ1-1 gives the full variable domain: DTGVSQNPRHKITKRGQNVTFRCDPISEHNRLYWYRQTLGQGPEFLTYFQNEAQLEKSRLLSDRFSAERPKGSFSTLEIQRTEQGDSAMYLCASSTTGNTEAFFGQGTRLTVV.

V usage is TRBV4-2 and J usage is TRBJ2-2; 12 positions agree with TRBD2. V shed 3 bases, J shed 7 bases, and the junction held 12 bases outside the gene matches. The CDR3 has 18 amino acids. Germline CDR1 and CDR2: LGHNA and YNFKEQ. The CDR3 region is CASSQPLAGGPYDGELFF. CDR3 in DNA: TGTGCCAGCAGCCAGCCCCTAGCGGGGGGGCCTTACGACGGGGAGCTGTTTTTT.

The V call is TRBV6-1, the J call TRBJ2-7; 11 nucleotides agree with TRBD2. J was trimmed by 7 bases and V by 4 bases; bases with no gene match: 6. CDR1 and CDR2 from the germline V gene are MNHNS and SASEGT. The CDR3 length is 14 residues. This CDR3 is CASSATSGDREQYF. Here the CDR3 DNA reads TGTGCCAGCAGTGCGACTAGCGGGGATAGGGAGCAGTACTTC.

This sequence joins TRBV2 and TRBJ2-5; 10 bases fit TRBD1. This CDR3 spans 14 amino acids. CDR1 and CDR2 from the germline V gene are SNHLY and FYNNEI. Trimming at V came to 8 bases and at J to 4 bases, leaving 7 bases not matched to a gene. CDR3 in DNA: TGTGCCAGCTACCGGGACAGGGGAGGAGAGACCCAGTACTTC. It codes for CASYRDRGGETQYF.

The chain employs TRBV27 and TRBJ2-7; 10 bases are a match to TRBD2. The CDR3 spans 14 residues. Germline V gene sequence: CDR1 MNHEY, CDR2 SMNVEV (reference sequence). Germline trimming cut 2 bases from V and 6 bases from J; bases unmatched to any gene: 4. CDR3 loop: CASSLSGRASEQYF. The CDR3 bases are TGTGCCAGCAGTTTAAGCGGGAGGGCCTCCGAGCAGTACTTC.

The chain recombines TRBV13 with TRBJ2-7; 12 nucleotides align to TRBD2. Germline V gene lookup returns CDR1 PRHDT and CDR2 FYEKMQ (reference sequence). There are 14 residues in the CDR3. The V gene end was trimmed by 6 bases and the J gene end by 6 bases; junction bases not matched to a gene: 6. CDR3 coding DNA: TGTGCCAGCAGAAGACTAGCGGGGGACCGCGAGCAGTACTTC. This translates into CASRRLAGDREQYF.

CDR3 in amino acids: CASSEERGLNQPQHF. CDR3 nucleotide sequence: TGTGCCAGCAGTGAAGAAAGGGGTCTGAATCAGCCCCAGCATTTT. This chain connects TRBV2 to TRBJ1-5; D possibly corresponds to TRBD1 (5 bases). CDR1 and CDR2 from the germline V gene are SNHLY and FYNNEI. V lost 1 base to trimming and J lost 4 bases, with 11 bases between them. The CDR3 consists of 15 residues.

This chain uses TRBV14 with TRBJ2-3; 8 bases are a match to TRBD1. V was clipped by 0 bases and J by 6 bases; unmatched bases: 11. The CDR3 runs 17 residues. Germline assignment: CDR1 SGHDN and CDR2 FVKESK. CDR3 region: CASSQDSRGLRRDTQYF. CDR3 DNA sequence: TGTGCCAGCAGCCAAGATAGCAGGGGGCTCCGACGGGATACGCAGTATTTT.

This chain joins TRBV2 and TRBJ2-5, with D tentatively TRBD1 (6 bases). The DNA end is more similar to TRBJ2-7, so the J call may be wrong. This CDR3 has 12 residues. Germline loops: CDR1 SNHLY, CDR2 FYNNEI. The CDR3 region is CASGGSPYEQYF. The CDR3, as DNA: TGTGCCAGCGGGGGCAGCCCCTACGAGCAGTACTTC.

The chain joins TRBV5-1 to TRBJ2-5; D is possibly TRBD1 (6 bases). In germline, CDR1 is SGHRS, CDR2 YFSETQ. V lost 1 base to trimming and J lost 7 bases, with 11 bases between them. This CDR3 has 13 amino acids. Here the CDR3 DNA reads TGCGCCAGCAGCTTGCACAGGGCAGTGACCCAGTACTTC. This sequence encodes CASSLHRAVTQYF.

A few counts support this clone. The rearrangement uses TRBV2 and TRBJ2-3, with a weak D call TRBD1 (5 bases). Germline lookup yields CDR1 SNHLY and CDR2 FYNNEI. V was clipped by 11 bases and J by 4 bases, with 13 bases between them. This CDR3 is 12 amino acids long. The CDR3 region is CAGSWGSDTQYF. The CDR3 region has the DNA TGTGCCGGTTCGTGGGGCTCAGATACGCAGTATTTT.

The chain recombines TRBV7-2 with TRBJ2-3, with D maybe TRBD2 (7 bases). This CDR3 region has 19 residues. Trimming removed 3 bases at V and 1 base at J, with 23 bases between. Germline V lookup: CDR1 SGHTA, CDR2 FQGNSA. CDR3 loop: CASSFGGAPGLLRTDTQYF. CDR3 in DNA: TGTGCCAGCAGCTTTGGGGGGGCCCCCGGTCTTCTTCGCACAGATACGCAGTATTTT.

The chain recombines TRBV11-2 with TRBJ1-1, with D perhaps TRBD1 (6 bases). This CDR3 has 14 amino acids. Per the germline V gene, CDR1 is SGHAT and CDR2 is FQNNGV. V was trimmed by 5 bases and J by 0 bases, leaving 10 bases between them. The CDR3 region has the DNA TGTGCCAGCAGCCCCGCAGGGGTGAACACTGAAGCTTTCTTT. Translation: CASSPAGVNTEAFF.

This chain links TRBV15 with TRBJ1-2; TRBD1 matches 9 bases. This CDR3 is built from 16 residues. Germline V lookup: CDR1 LNHNV, CDR2 YYDKDF (reference sequence). The ends lost 0 bases at V and 5 bases at J; junction bases unmatched: 7. DNA of the CDR3: TGTGCCACCAGCAGAGATCTCGGGACAGGGTCGTATGGCTACACCTTC. It is translated as CATSRDLGTGSYGYTF.

V and J are TRBV29-1 and TRBJ2-7, with D perhaps matching TRBD1 (5 bases). The ends were cut back, 1 base at V and 0 bases at J, with 16 bases in the middle. CDR3 length: 16 residues. Germline lookup yields CDR1 SQVTM and CDR2 ANQGSEA. CDR3 nucleotides: TGCAGCGTTGAAGTGGTTAAGGGGCCGGCCTCCTACGAGCAGTACTTC. Residues: CSVEVVKGPASYEQYF.

The chain employs TRBV25-1 and TRBJ1-2; D is undetermined. The CDR3 runs to 13 residues. Trimming took 6 bases from V and 8 from J, leaving 16 bases between them. The germline CDR1 and CDR2 sequences are MGHDK and SYGVNS. CDR3 region: CASRGEGFRGYTF. The CDR3 nucleotides read TGTGCCAGCAGGGGAGAGGGATTTCGGGGCTACACCTTC.

V usage is TRBV5-4 and J usage is TRBJ1-2, with 9 bases matching TRBD1. The CDR3 is made up of 13 amino acids. CDR1 and CDR2 (germline): SGHNT, YYREEE (reference sequence). J gave up 4 bases and V 4 bases, and 2 bases lay outside the gene matches. The CDR3 reads CASSQGQGYGYTF. In nucleotides, the CDR3 is TGTGCCAGCAGCCAGGGACAGGGCTATGGCTACACCTTC.

This clone came up once. The V and J genes are TRBV5-1 and TRBJ1-2, with 10 bases identical to TRBD1. V shed 2 bases and J 7 bases; nucleotides not matched to a gene: 5. This CDR3 has 14 residues. Germline CDR1 and CDR2: SGHRS and YFSETQ. CDR3 sequence (DNA): TGCGCCAGCAGCTTAGGGGACAGGGGTTCTGGCTACACCTTC. This gives the protein CASSLGDRGSGYTF.

The chain carries TRBV10-1 and TRBJ1-3; 7 bases agree with TRBD1. The germline CDR1 and CDR2 sequences are WNHNN and SYGVQD (reference sequence). V shed 0 bases and J 3 bases; nucleotides not matched to a gene: 8. The CDR3 runs 17 residues. The CDR3 nucleotides read TGCGCCAGCAGTGAGTCGCTTGAGGACAGGTTTGGAAACACCATATATTTT. It yields the protein CASSESLEDRFGNTIYF.

This clone appeared once. The J gene is TRBJ2-5, the V gene TRBV16; no reliable D call. The V and J ends lost 0 bases and 2 bases respectively, with 10 bases between them. Germline loops: CDR1 KGHSY, CDR2 FQNENV. The CDR3 loop spans 15 amino acids. CDR3 bases: TGTGCCAGCAGCCAATCGGTACGGTTACAAGAGACCCAGTACTTC. It yields the protein CASSQSVRLQETQYF.

The CDR3 nucleotides are TGTGCCAGCGCTAAGGGACAGAGCCTACCCCAGCATTTT. It translates to CASAKGQSLPQHF. The gene calls are TRBV5-8 and TRBJ1-5, with 7 bases lining up with TRBD1. Germline V lookup: CDR1 SGHTS, CDR2 YDEGEE. The CDR3 totals 13 residues. Trimming cost V 7 bases and J 10 bases; bases outside gene matches: 11.

This clone was counted a single time. J is TRBJ1-5 and V is TRBV19; the D gene is possibly TRBD1 (6 bases). This CDR3 is built from 14 residues. Germline V gives CDR1 LNHDA, CDR2 SQIVND (reference sequence). Trimming took off 5 bases at V and 7 bases at J, with 15 bases between the two ends. The chain's CDR3 is CASSLSGVVQPQHF. In DNA, the CDR3 is TGTGCCAGTAGTCTCTCAGGGGTGGTACAGCCCCAGCATTTT.

The genes are TRBV30 and TRBJ1-6, with 9 bases identical to TRBD1. The V and J ends lost 0 bases and 7 bases, in that order; junction bases with no gene match: 1. CDR1 GTSNPN and CDR2 SVGIG come from the germline V gene (reference sequence). The CDR3 has 14 residues. The CDR3 DNA reads TGTGCCTGGAGTGTAGGACAGGGGAATTCACCCCTCCACTTT. Its protein product is CAWSVGQGNSPLHF. Based on the CDR3 plus reference TRBV30 and TRBJ1-6, the full variable domain is SQTIHQWPATLVQPVGSPLSLECTVEGTSNPNLYWYRQAAGRGLQLLFYSVGIGQISSEVPQNLSASRPQDRQFILSSKKLLLSDSGFYLCAWSVGQGNSPLHFGNGTRLTVT.

This chain connects TRBV15 to TRBJ1-5; maybe TRBD1 (6 bases). The V end lost 0 bases, the J end lost 7 bases, and 13 bases lay between the germline ends. The germline CDR1 and CDR2 sequences are LNHNV and YYDKDF (reference sequence). The CDR3 sequence is 15 residues long. The CDR3, as DNA: TGTGCCACCAGCAGAGATCGGGGCGGGGGCCAGCCCCAGCATTTT. It encodes CATSRDRGGGQPQHF.

This sequence joins TRBV5-1 and TRBJ1-5, with TRBD1 identical over 10 bases. The CDR3 is 15 residues long. Unmatched junction bases numbered 5, after V lost 4 bases and J lost 4 bases. Looked up from germline, CDR1 is SGHRS and CDR2 is YFSETQ. The DNA of the CDR3 is TGCGCCAGCAGCGCGGGGACAGGGGCGAATCAGCCCCAGCATTTT. This translates into CASSAGTGANQPQHF.

The chain has TRBV4-3 and TRBJ2-3; TRBD1 aligns across 7 bases. V lost 0 bases and J lost 0; bases outside the gene matches: 9. Germline CDR1 and CDR2: LGHNA and YSLEER. The CDR3 runs to 18 residues. The CDR3 DNA follows: TGCGCCAGCAGCCAAGACCGCCTGCGACAGGGAAGCACAGATACGCAGTATTTT. It is translated as CASSQDRLRQGSTDTQYF.

This clone was observed a few times. This chain uses TRBV18 with TRBJ2-7, with unresolved D. Germline CDR1 KGHSH, CDR2 LQKENI. The germline V and J ends were trimmed by 1 base and 6 bases, with 19 bases remaining between them. The CDR3 sequence is 16 residues long. CDR3 coding DNA: TGTGCCAGCTCACCACGAGACTCCACTCCAAAAGGCGAGCAGTACTTC. Translated, it gives CASSPRDSTPKGEQYF.

The rearrangement joins TRBV10-3 to TRBJ1-1, with D hard to call. Trimming removed 3 bases from V and 0 bases from J, with 11 bases in between. The CDR3 spans 15 residues. CDR1 ENHRY and CDR2 SYGVKD come from the germline V gene. The CDR3 spells CAISDVWSMNTEAFF. Written as DNA, the CDR3 is TGTGCCATCAGTGATGTGTGGAGCATGAACACTGAAGCTTTCTTT.